One and the same sample provided the 23 T cell receptor beta chains below, sequenced in a study of glioma-infiltrating T cells (dated by TCRdb to about 2016). This sample was sequenced with an Illumina MiSeq. The iRepertoire nested amplicon-rescue multiplex PCR (arm-PCR) platform was used to amplify TCR alpha and beta CDR3 regions from RNA. In TCRdb, the public reads were trimmed at Q25 with fastp and aligned with MiXCR, with productive beta chains retained. CDR3 protein sequences are deduplicated, and each keeps its most common genes and DNA. This sample holds 300,000 to 450,000 distinct CDR3 sequences; approximately 42% were observed only once. Of the sample, around 12% falls within the top ten clones. The specimen was glioma tissue, nonneoplastic brain tissue, or PBMCs (not recorded which). The receptors here all came from a human donor with low-grade glioma or glioblastoma, undergoing nonglioma brain surgery, or in good health (not recorded which).

At least ten counts were recorded for this clonotype. The J gene is TRBJ2-3, the V gene TRBV28; tentatively, D is TRBD1 or TRBD2 (7 bases each). The V end was cut by 4 bases, the J end by 2 bases, with 19 bases between. There are 17 residues in the CDR3. Germline CDR1 MDHEN, CDR2 SYDVKM. CDR3 region: CASSYGHTGDYTDTQYF. For the CDR3, the DNA is TGTGCCAGCAGTTATGGCCACACAGGGGACTACACAGATACGCAGTATTTT.

Concerning this clonotype: At one boundary the junction diverges from the germline segment, which might be a read error. This chain connects TRBV6-1 to TRBJ1-1; no clear D gene. The germline gives CDR1 MNHNS, CDR2 SASEGT. The CDR3 loop spans 14 amino acids. DNA for the CDR3: TGCGCCAGCAGTCTGGTAGAAATGAACACTGAAGCTTTCTTT. It specifies CASSLVEMNTEAFF.

The chain is built from TRBV5-1 and TRBJ2-7; 9 bases line up with TRBD1. Germline-derived CDR1 and CDR2 are SGHRS and YFSETQ. J lost 7 bases, V lost 1 base, and 12 bases had no gene match. The CDR3 runs to 16 residues. The CDR3 coding sequence is TGCGCCAGCAGCTTGAACCCGACAGGGGGTGGCATAGAGCAGTACTTC. It codes for CASSLNPTGGGIEQYF.

As for this clonotype: This CDR3 fails to terminate in the conserved phenylalanine or tryptophan, so it likely reflects a read error. The chain employs TRBV7-9 and TRBJ2-3; TRBD2 matches 11 bases. The length of the CDR3 is 15 residues. Germline trimming cut 5 bases from V and 1 base from J; bases unmatched to any gene: 2. Germline assignment: CDR1 SEHNR and CDR2 FQNEAQ (reference sequence). CDR3 region: CASSRTSGRTDTQYS. The CDR3 nucleotides are TGTGCCAGCAGCCGGACTAGCGGGCGCACAGATACGCAGTATTCT.

This clonotype has a count of ten or more. The chain recombines TRBV14 with TRBJ1-2, with a tentative D call TRBD1 (5 bases). The CDR3 sequence is 14 residues long. Germline V CDR1 and CDR2: SGHDN, FVKESK. Trimming took off 1 base at V and 3 bases at J, with 9 bases between the two ends. The CDR3 DNA follows: TGTGCCAGCAGCCAAGGAAGGGGTTACTATGGCTACACCTTC. Encoded protein: CASSQGRGYYGYTF.

As regards this clonotype: An end of the junction differs from the germline gene, which may be a read error. The J gene is TRBJ2-5, the V gene TRBV7-2; D is ambiguous. The V gene's germline CDR1 is SGHTA and CDR2 FQGNSA. The CDR3 is 13 residues long. This chain's CDR3 is CAGSFGGQETQYF. The CDR3 DNA reads as TGTGCCGGCAGCTTCGGCGGCCAAGAGACCCAGTACTTC.

The chain carries TRBV16 and TRBJ2-7; 9 positions match TRBD1. Germline V lookup: CDR1 KGHSY, CDR2 FQNENV. The CDR3 extends over 15 amino acids. The V gene end was trimmed by 4 bases and the J gene end by 2 bases; junction bases not matched to a gene: 6. The CDR3 DNA sequence: TGTGCCAGCAGCCCGTGGACAGGGGTTACCTACGAGCAGTACTTC. Translation: CASSPWTGVTYEQYF.

This clonotype was recorded a few times. The chain combines TRBV11-1 with TRBJ2-7; D not resolved. CDR1 and CDR2 from the germline V gene are SGHAT and FQDESV (reference sequence). The V end was cut by 7 bases, the J end by 9 bases, with 22 bases between. This CDR3 comprises 14 residues. The CDR3 here is CASNEAGNRHWQYF. The CDR3 DNA reads TGTGCCAGCAACGAAGCCGGCAACAGACATTGGCAGTACTTC.

The chain combines TRBV6-6 with TRBJ2-7; D possibly matches TRBD1 or TRBD2 (5 bases each). CDR3 length: 14 residues. Germline CDR1 and CDR2: MNHNY and SVGAGI (reference sequence). Trimming cost V 3 bases and J 1 base, with 10 bases left between them. Here the CDR3 DNA reads TGTGCCAGCAGTTATATGGGGGAGTCCTACGAGCAGTACTTC. It yields the protein CASSYMGESYEQYF.

The chain is built from TRBV6-2 or TRBV6-3 and TRBJ2-3, with 7 bases that match TRBD2. The germline CDR1 and CDR2 sequences are MNHEY and SVGEGT. The CDR3 extends over 15 amino acids. Trimming took 4 bases from V and 4 from J; bases not matched to a gene: 8. CDR3 in DNA: TGTGCCAGCAGTTGGACTAGTTTGAGTGCAGATACGCAGTATTTT. As protein: CASSWTSLSADTQYF.

The chain carries TRBV4-2 and TRBJ2-4; 7 bases line up with TRBD2. The CDR3 covers 16 residues. Germline CDR1 LGHNA, CDR2 YNFKEQ. Trimming at V came to 5 bases and at J to 3 bases, leaving 10 bases not matched to a gene. CDR3 coding DNA: TGTGCCAGCAGCTTGGGGGGGGAGGTGGGCAAAAACATTCAGTACTTC. Its protein product is CASSLGGEVGKNIQYF.

The rearrangement links TRBV7-3 to TRBJ2-1; weak D call: TRBD2 (6 bases). Germline V lookup: CDR1 SGHTA, CDR2 FQGTGA. The V end was cut by 5 bases, the J end by 5 bases, with 19 bases between. This CDR3 contains 16 residues. DNA for the CDR3: TGTGCCAGCAGCCCGGGGTGGGCTAGCGTAAACAATGAGCAGTTCTTC. Protein: CASSPGWASVNNEQFF.

The J gene is TRBJ2-7, the V gene TRBV6-1, with TRBD2 matching 7 bases. V trimming: 6 bases; J trimming: 2 bases; junction bases outside the gene matches: 7. The germline V gene has CDR1 MNHNS and CDR2 SASEGT. The CDR3 sequence is 14 residues long. This CDR3 is CASRPLAPAYEQYF. DNA of the CDR3: TGTGCCAGCAGGCCACTAGCGCCGGCCTACGAGCAGTACTTC.

Worth noting for this clonotype: At one of its ends the junction is not consistent with the germline gene, which may arise from a read error. The chain carries TRBV6-9 and TRBJ2-7; 8 nucleotides agree with TRBD2. The CDR3 runs to 15 residues. Looked up from germline, CDR1 is MNHGY and CDR2 is SVAAGI. The CDR3 sequence is CASSSGLAGAYKQYF. The CDR3 nucleotides are TGTGCCAGCAGTTCAGGACTAGCAGGAGCCTACAAGCAGTACTTC.

The chain has TRBV20-1 and TRBJ2-3, with D uncertain. This CDR3 region has 16 residues. Germline V gene lookup returns CDR1 DFQATT and CDR2 SNEGSKA (reference sequence). Trimming took off 6 bases at V and 0 bases at J, with 19 bases between the two ends. For the CDR3, the DNA is TGCAGTGCCCCGAGACTTAAAGGAACTAGCACAGATACGCAGTATTTT. Translating it yields CSAPRLKGTSTDTQYF.

With respect to this clonotype: Germline and junction disagree at one end, which may indicate a read error. The chain combines TRBV7-2 with TRBJ2-7; tentative D call: TRBD2 (5 bases). CDR1 SGHTA and CDR2 FQGNSA come from the germline V gene. The CDR3 sequence is 17 residues long. CDR3 region: CASSPTGLNYAGYERYF. The CDR3 nucleotides are TGTGCCAGCAGCCCAACGGGGTTGAATTACGCCGGCTACGAGCGGTACTTC.

Note on this clonotype: Being one base from a much bigger clone, this may be a read error. This chain links TRBV6-1 with TRBJ2-7, with D perhaps TRBD2 (6 bases). V was trimmed by 10 bases and J by 4 bases, leaving 17 bases between them. The germline CDR1 and CDR2 sequences are MNHNS and SASEGT. The CDR3 has 13 residues. The CDR3 here is CAITRVAVYEQYF. The CDR3 nucleotides are TGTGCCATCACGCGGGTAGCGGTATACGAGCAGTACTTC.

The genes are TRBV10-3 and TRBJ1-3; 8 positions match TRBD1. Germline V gives CDR1 ENHRY, CDR2 SYGVKD. The V segment lost 11 bases and the J segment 4 bases; nucleotides outside the gene matches: 7. This CDR3 contains 13 residues. The CDR3 DNA reads as TGTGCCTCTACAGGGGGGCACGGAAACACCATATATTTT. It translates to CASTGGHGNTIYF.

The V gene is TRBV2, the J gene TRBJ2-5; possible D gene TRBD1, 5 bases. This CDR3 is 14 amino acids long. The V gene's germline CDR1 is SNHLY and CDR2 FYNNEI. The V gene lost 11 bases and the J gene lost 5 bases, with 21 bases spanning the gap. The CDR3 loop is CAGAIPSFRETQYF. CDR3 in DNA: TGTGCCGGGGCCATCCCGTCTTTTCGGGAGACCCAGTACTTC.

This clonotype has more than one count but fewer than ten. The V and J genes are TRBV20-1 and TRBJ1-2, with 7 bases that match TRBD1. Germline loops: CDR1 DFQATT, CDR2 SNEGSKA (reference sequence). This CDR3 is built from 16 residues. With 3 bases clipped from V and 3 bases from J, the junction kept 13 bases outside the gene matches. This CDR3 is CSASLTGFGVDYGYTF. CDR3 in DNA: TGCAGTGCTAGTTTGACAGGGTTTGGAGTCGACTATGGCTACACCTTC.

The J gene is TRBJ2-5, the V gene TRBV20-1, with 7 bases that match TRBD2. Germline CDR1 and CDR2: DFQATT and SNEGSKA (reference sequence). The CDR3 length is 16 residues. Losses at the gene ends were 6 bases for V and 6 bases for J; bases not matched to a gene: 19. CDR3 coding DNA: TGCAGTGCCGACCTTTTGGGTGCGGGAGTGTTAAAGACCCAGTACTTC. Its protein is CSADLLGAGVLKTQYF.

This chain uses TRBV28 with TRBJ1-2; D gene uncertain. There are 15 residues in the CDR3. The V end lost 1 base, the J end lost 4 bases, and 13 bases lay between the germline ends. Germline CDR1 is MDHEN and CDR2 is SYDVKM. CDR3 DNA: TGTGCCAGCAGTTTATCAGGCAGGATGGCCTATGGCTACACCTTC. Amino acid sequence: CASSLSGRMAYGYTF.

The chain has TRBV2 and TRBJ1-5; D remains unclear. CDR1 and CDR2 (germline): SNHLY, FYNNEI. Trimming left V 4 bases short and J 7 bases short, with 8 bases between. The CDR3 length is 12 residues. The CDR3: CASSVEPQPQHF. The CDR3 bases are TGTGCCAGCAGTGTCGAACCCCAGCCCCAGCATTTT.